This T cell receptor (beta chain) emerged from a study of T cell changes during pregnancy in multiple sclerosis (dated by TCRdb to between 2018 and 2021). Context from the whole study: The study examined how the T cell repertoire changed over the course of pregnancy in women with multiple sclerosis.

As concerns this clone: There is no known antigen for this receptor. Base qualities are not recorded, but no much larger clone differs from it by a single base.

The library relied on the immunoSEQ multiplex PCR assay. TCRdb took this table from immuneACCESS and kept in-frame rearrangements with V and J called. Such tables lack part of the clones; where checked against another copy, unresolved V genes explain under half of the gap, and the rest is unexplained. The sample contains about 70,000 clones, roughly 94% of them found a single time. Of the sample, 0.58% falls within the top ten clones. Sample: peripheral blood, taken in the third trimester of pregnancy. This TCR was recovered from a female donor with multiple sclerosis, enrolled in a pregnancy study.

The DNA is as follows: TGCGCCAGCAGCCAATATGTGGGCCTCGGCAACTATGGCTACACCTTC. Its protein reads: CASSQYVGLGNYGYTF. Recombination linked TRBV4-1 to TRBJ1-2; no D segment can be confidently identified. Spanning cysteine to phenylalanine, the CDR3 consists of 16 amino acids. CDR3 DNA is the only sequence kept; it has 48 bases, read in frame from the first base. V loses 2 bases of germline sequence and J loses 2 bases, and the interval between the two ends is 15 bases. In the germline V gene, CDR1 corresponds to MGHRA and CDR2 to YSYEKL.